The T cell receptor beta chain described here comes from a study of blood T cell repertoires in COVID-19. The wider study: Specimens from acute and convalescent COVID-19 originated in the United States, Italy and Spain. PBMCs, B-cell-depleted T cells, or T cells provided the cDNA or gDNA that made up the material.

J was trimmed by 3 bases and V by 0 bases; bases with no gene match: 16. This CDR3 is built from 19 residues. Germline lookup yields CDR1 LGHDT and CDR2 YNNKEL (reference sequence). Everyone who took part was roughly 18 to 89 years old, and they came from about two dozen US areas. The table came from immunoSEQ multiplex PCR; TCRdb's copy has only in-frame clones and leaves some out. Of hundreds of thousands of clones detected, 82% appear once; the ten largest clones hold approximately 5%. The sequenced sample was PBMCs or T cells enriched from blood (not recorded which). The chain links TRBV3-1 (or the pseudogene TRBV3-2) to TRBJ2-7, with 8 positions matching TRBD1. The sequence was collected from a man aged 35 to 55 who had been exposed to COVID-19. In nucleotides, the CDR3 is TGTGCCAGCAGCCAAGATTTGCCGGGACAGGTATATTATAACTACGAGCAGTACTTC. Encoded protein: CASSQDLPGQVYYNYEQYF.